A single sample is the source of the 9 T cell receptor beta chains below, sequenced in a study of identical twins. TCRdb re-derived calls from the 5' RACE reads in MiXCR, one entry per CDR3 protein. The table shows around 570,000 distinct CDR3 sequences, with around a tenth occurring only once. The sample was also linked to a second study, of yellow fever vaccine responses in identical twins.

The sample comprised PBMCs. Every receptor here comes from a woman aged 18-29 years in good health.

This clonotype has ten or more counts. J is TRBJ2-7 and V is TRBV9, with 7 bases matching TRBD1. Per germline, CDR1 SGDLS and CDR2 YYNGEE. The V and J ends lost 4 bases and 5 bases, in that order; junction bases with no gene match: 9. There are 14 residues in the CDR3. For the CDR3, the DNA is TGTGCCAGCAGCCGCCAACAGGGGTCACACGAGCAGTACTTC. Protein product: CASSRQQGSHEQYF. The variable domain in full, completed from reference TRBV9 and TRBJ2-7, reads DSGVTQTPKHLITATGQRVTLRCSPRSGDLSVYWYQQSLDQGLQFLIQYYNGEERAKGNILERFSAQQFPDLHSELNLSSLELGDSALYFCASSRQQGSHEQYFGPGTRLTVT.

The genes are TRBV5-5 and TRBJ2-1, with TRBD1 matching over 7 bases. There are 16 residues in the CDR3. CDR1 SGHKS and CDR2 YYEKEE come from the germline V gene (reference sequence). The junction had 6 bases not matched to a gene; V was cut back by 1 base and J by 2 bases. In DNA, the CDR3 is TGTGCCAGCAGCTTGCAGAGCAGGGGGACCTACAATGAGCAGTTCTTC. Its translation: CASSLQSRGTYNEQFF.

The J gene is TRBJ2-2, the V gene TRBV29-1; no definite D call. The V and J ends lost 3 bases and 2 bases respectively, with 7 bases between them. The CDR3 loop spans 13 amino acids. CDR1 is SQVTM, CDR2 ANQGSEA, per germline. The chain's CDR3 is CSVDSFNTGELFF. The DNA for the CDR3 is TGCAGCGTTGACTCCTTCAACACCGGGGAGCTGTTTTTT.

Concerning this clonotype itself: A much larger clone is a single base away; this may be a read error. This chain links TRBV5-5 with TRBJ2-7; D not certain. Germline V gene lookup returns CDR1 SGHKS and CDR2 YYEKEE (reference sequence). This CDR3 spans 13 amino acids. Trimming cost V 4 bases and J 3 bases, with 11 bases left between them. This chain's CDR3 is CASSPWSFYEQYF. The DNA for the CDR3 is TGTGCCAGCAGCCCCTGGTCCTTCTACGAGCAGTACTTC.

This clonotype showed up just a few times. The rearrangement links TRBV19 to TRBJ2-1; D perhaps matches TRBD2 (6 bases). The ends were cut back, 1 base at V and 0 bases at J, with 10 bases in the middle. This CDR3 spans 16 amino acids. Germline V CDR1 and CDR2: LNHDA, SQIVND (reference sequence). CDR3 protein: CASSIGGGSSYNEQFF. Here the CDR3 DNA reads TGTGCCAGTAGTATAGGGGGAGGCAGCTCCTACAATGAGCAGTTCTTC.

In its sample, this clonotype was seen a few times. The gene calls are TRBV24-1 and TRBJ2-1; 14 bases line up with TRBD2. Per the germline V gene, CDR1 is KGHDR and CDR2 is SFDVKD. This CDR3 contains 18 residues. Trimming at V came to 3 bases and at J to 7 bases, leaving 10 bases not matched to a gene. The CDR3 reads CATSDIVMGLAGVNEQFF. Written as DNA, the CDR3 is TGTGCCACCAGTGATATAGTAATGGGACTAGCGGGAGTGAATGAGCAGTTCTTC.

This chain links TRBV28 with TRBJ2-7, with 7 bases matching TRBD2. CDR3 size: 16 residues. V shed 5 bases, J shed 3 bases, and the junction held 13 bases outside the gene matches. Germline V CDR1 and CDR2: MDHEN, SYDVKM. The CDR3 DNA follows: TGTGCCAGCAGTCTCCTGGGGGGGGACCTTCACTACGAGCAGTACTTC. Translation: CASSLLGGDLHYEQYF.

In this sample, this clonotype turned up a few times. CDR3 residues: CATSDFTGGSGANVLTF. The DNA of the CDR3 is TGTGCCACCAGTGATTTTACAGGTGGCTCTGGGGCCAACGTCCTGACTTTC. V and J are TRBV24-1 and TRBJ2-6; D might be TRBD1 (5 bases). The CDR3 extends over 17 amino acids. Germline CDR1 KGHDR, CDR2 SFDVKD. Trimming took 1 base from V and 0 from J, leaving 9 bases between them.

This clonotype occurred a few times. The rearrangement links TRBV7-2 to TRBJ2-1; 11 bases line up with TRBD2. V lost 0 bases to trimming and J lost 6 bases; unmatched junction nucleotides: 7. CDR1 SGHTA and CDR2 FQGNSA come from the germline V gene. This CDR3 spans 17 amino acids. CDR3 sequence reads: CASSLAPGLAVRNEQFF. In DNA form, the CDR3 reads TGTGCCAGCAGCTTAGCCCCGGGACTAGCGGTTCGCAATGAGCAGTTCTTC.